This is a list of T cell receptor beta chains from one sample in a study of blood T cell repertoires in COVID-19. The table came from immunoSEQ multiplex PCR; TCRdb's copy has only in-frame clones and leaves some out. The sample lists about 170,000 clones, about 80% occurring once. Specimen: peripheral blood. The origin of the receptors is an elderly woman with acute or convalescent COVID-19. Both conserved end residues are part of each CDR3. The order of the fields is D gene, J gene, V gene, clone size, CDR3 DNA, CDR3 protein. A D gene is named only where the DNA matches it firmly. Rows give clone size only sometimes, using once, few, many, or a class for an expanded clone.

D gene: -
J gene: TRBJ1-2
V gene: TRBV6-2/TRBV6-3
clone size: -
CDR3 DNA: TGTGCCAGCAGTTCAGGGGCGCGTGGCTACACCTTC
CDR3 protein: CASSSGARGYTF

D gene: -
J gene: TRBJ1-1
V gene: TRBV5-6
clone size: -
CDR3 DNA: TGTGCCAGCAGCTTGTTTGGTAGCCTCCCCACTGAAGCTTTCTTT
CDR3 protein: CASSLFGSLPTEAFF

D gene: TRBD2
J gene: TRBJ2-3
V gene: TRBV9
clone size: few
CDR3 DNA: TGTGCCAGCAGCCGACTAGCGGGGGGGCGGAGCACAGATACGCAGTATTTT
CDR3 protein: CASSRLAGGRSTDTQYF

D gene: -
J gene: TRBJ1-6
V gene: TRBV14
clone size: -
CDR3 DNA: TGTGCCAGCAGCCAAGATCCCAGGGGCTACACTAATTCACCCCTCCACTTT
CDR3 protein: CASSQDPRGYTNSPLHF

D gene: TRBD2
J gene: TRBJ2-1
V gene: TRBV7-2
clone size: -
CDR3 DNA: TGTGCCAGCAGAGGAGCGGGGGGACTCGGGCAGTTCTTC
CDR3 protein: CASRGAGGLGQFF

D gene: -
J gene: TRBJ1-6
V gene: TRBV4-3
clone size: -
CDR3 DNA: TGCGCCAGCAGCCTTGACAGAGGAGATTCACCCCTCCACTTT
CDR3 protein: CASSLDRGDSPLHF

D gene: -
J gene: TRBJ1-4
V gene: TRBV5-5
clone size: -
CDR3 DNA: TGTGCCAGCAGCCGCATCGTGAATAGATCTAATGAAAAACTGTTTTTT
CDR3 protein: CASSRIVNRSNEKLFF

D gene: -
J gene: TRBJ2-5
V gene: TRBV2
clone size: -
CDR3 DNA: TGTGCCAGCAGTGATCTCGGGGTTTACCAAGAGACCCAGTACTTC
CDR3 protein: CASSDLGVYQETQYF

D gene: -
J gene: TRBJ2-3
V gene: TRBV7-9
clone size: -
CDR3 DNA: TGTGCCAGCAGCTTAAGGGAGGTTAGCACAGATACGCAGTATTTT
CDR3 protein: CASSLREVSTDTQYF

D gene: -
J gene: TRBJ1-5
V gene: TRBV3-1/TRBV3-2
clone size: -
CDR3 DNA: TGTGCCAGCAGCCAAGGATGGGGGAGGGGTAGCAATCAGCCCCAGCATTTT
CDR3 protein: CASSQGWGRGSNQPQHF

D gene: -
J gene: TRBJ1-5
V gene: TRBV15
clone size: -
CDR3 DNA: TGTGCCACCAGCAGAGAATTAGGGGGGGCATATCAGCCCCAGCATTTT
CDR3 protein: CATSRELGGAYQPQHF

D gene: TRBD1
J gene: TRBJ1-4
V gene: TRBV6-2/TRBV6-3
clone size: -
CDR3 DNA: TGTGCCAGCAGCCAGGGGGTGAATGAAAAACTGTTTTTT
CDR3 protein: CASSQGVNEKLFF

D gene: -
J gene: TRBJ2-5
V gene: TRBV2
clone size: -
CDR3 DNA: TGTGCCAGCAGCCCGGACTACCTCCAAGAGACCCAGTACTTC
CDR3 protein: CASSPDYLQETQYF

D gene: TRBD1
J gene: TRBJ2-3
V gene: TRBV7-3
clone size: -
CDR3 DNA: TGTGCCAGCAGCGGGACAGGGGGCCTCTTCACAGATACGCAGTATTTT
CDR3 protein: CASSGTGGLFTDTQYF

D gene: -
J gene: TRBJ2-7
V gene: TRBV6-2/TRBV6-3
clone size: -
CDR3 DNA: TGTGCCAGCAGTTACTCCCCCCCCCGGAGCCTCTACGAGCAGTACTTC
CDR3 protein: CASSYSPPRSLYEQYF

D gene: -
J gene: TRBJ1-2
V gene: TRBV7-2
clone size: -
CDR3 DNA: TGTGCCAGCAGCTCTCCGACAGTAGCTAACTATGGCTACACCTTC
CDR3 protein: CASSSPTVANYGYTF

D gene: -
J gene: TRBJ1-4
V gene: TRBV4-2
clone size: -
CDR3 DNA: TGTGCCAGCAGCCAAGGAACTCGGCAGGAAACTAATGAAAAACTGTTTTTT
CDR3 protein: CASSQGTRQETNEKLFF

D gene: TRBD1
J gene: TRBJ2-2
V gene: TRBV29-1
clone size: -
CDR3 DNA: TGCAGCGTTGAGGGACAGGGGATTAACACCGGGGAGCTGTTTTTT
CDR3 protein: CSVEGQGINTGELFF

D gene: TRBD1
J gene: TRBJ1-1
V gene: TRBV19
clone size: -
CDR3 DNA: TGTGCCAGTGACGGCAGTCCGGGACAGGGGGCGGGTGGTGAAGCTTTCTTT
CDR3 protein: CASDGSPGQGAGGEAFF

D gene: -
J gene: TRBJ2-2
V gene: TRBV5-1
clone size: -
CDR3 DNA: TGCGCCAGCAGAGGGGACACGAACACCGGGGAGCTGTTTTTT
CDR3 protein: CASRGDTNTGELFF

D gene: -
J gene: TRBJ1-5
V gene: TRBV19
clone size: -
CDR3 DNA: TGTGCCAGTATCCCCCCCGGAGGGGAGAACCAGCCCCAGCATTTT
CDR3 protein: CASIPPGGENQPQHF

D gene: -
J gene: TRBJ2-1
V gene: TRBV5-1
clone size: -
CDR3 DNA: TGCGCCAGCAGCTTGGTAGGGCGGGGGCGCGAATACAATGAGCAGTTCTTC
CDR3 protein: CASSLVGRGREYNEQFF

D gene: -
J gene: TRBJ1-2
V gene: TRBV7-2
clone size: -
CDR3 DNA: TGTGCCAGCAGCTTACAACGGGGGGGTCGGTCGGAGGACACCTTC
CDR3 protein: CASSLQRGGRSEDTF

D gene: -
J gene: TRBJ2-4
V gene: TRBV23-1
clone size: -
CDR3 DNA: TGCGCCAGCAGTCAATCTGAGACTCGGGACTTCCTAGCCAAAAACATTCAGTACTTC
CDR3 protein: CASSQSETRDFLAKNIQYF

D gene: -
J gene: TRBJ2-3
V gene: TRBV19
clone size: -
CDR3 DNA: TGTGCCAGTAGTATTGCAGCAGGGGCCACAGATACGCAGTATTTT
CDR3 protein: CASSIAAGATDTQYF

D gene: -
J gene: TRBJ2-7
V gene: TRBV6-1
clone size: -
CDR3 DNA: TGTGCCAGCAGTGAAAGAGGGCTCGAGCAGTACTTC
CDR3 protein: CASSERGLEQYF

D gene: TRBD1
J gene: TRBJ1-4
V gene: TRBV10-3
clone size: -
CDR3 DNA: TGTGCCATCAGTGAGACCGTCCCGGGACAGGGAACTAATGAAAAACTGTTTTTT
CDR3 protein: CAISETVPGQGTNEKLFF

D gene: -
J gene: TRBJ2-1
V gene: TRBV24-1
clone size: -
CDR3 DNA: TGTGCCACCAGTGATGCTACAGGGTCGAAATGGGATGAGCAGTTCTTC
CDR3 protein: CATSDATGSKWDEQFF

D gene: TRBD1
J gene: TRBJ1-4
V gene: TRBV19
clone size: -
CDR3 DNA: TGTGCCAGTAGTGTCGTAGGGACAGGGAATGAAAAACTGTTTTTT
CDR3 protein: CASSVVGTGNEKLFF

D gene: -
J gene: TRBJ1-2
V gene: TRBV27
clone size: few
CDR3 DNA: TGTGCCAGCAGTTTATCGGTCCGGTTCTTCTATGGCTACACCTTC
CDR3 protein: CASSLSVRFFYGYTF

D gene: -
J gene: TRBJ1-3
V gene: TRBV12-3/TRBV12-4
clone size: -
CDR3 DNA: -
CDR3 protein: CASSSSLGNTIYF

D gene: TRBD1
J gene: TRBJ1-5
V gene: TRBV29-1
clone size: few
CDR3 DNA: TGCAGCGTTGGGACAGGGGGTGATCAGCCCCAGCATTTT
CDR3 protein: CSVGTGGDQPQHF

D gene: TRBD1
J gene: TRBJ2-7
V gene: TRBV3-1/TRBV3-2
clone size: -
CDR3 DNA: TGTGCCAGCAGCCAAATGACAGGGTCCTACGAGCAGTACTTC
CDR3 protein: CASSQMTGSYEQYF

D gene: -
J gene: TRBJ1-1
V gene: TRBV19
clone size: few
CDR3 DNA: TGTGCCAGTAGTATAGGAAGAGCGCGAAACTGGAACACTGAAGCTTTCTTT
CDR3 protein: CASSIGRARNWNTEAFF

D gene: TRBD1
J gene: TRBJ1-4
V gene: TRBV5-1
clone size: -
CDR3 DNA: TGCGCCAGCAGCACGACAGGGCTTAATGAAAAACTGTTTTTT
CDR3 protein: CASSTTGLNEKLFF

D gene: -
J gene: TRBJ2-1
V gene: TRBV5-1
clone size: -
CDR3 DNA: TGCGCCAGCAGCGAGACGGGGAATGAGCAGTTCTTC
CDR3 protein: CASSETGNEQFF

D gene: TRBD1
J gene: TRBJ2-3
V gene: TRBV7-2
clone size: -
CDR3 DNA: TGTGCCAGCAGCTTACAGGGACAGGGGGCTGATACGCAGTATTTT
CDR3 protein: CASSLQGQGADTQYF

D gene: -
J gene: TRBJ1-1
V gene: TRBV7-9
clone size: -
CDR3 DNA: TGTGCCAGCAGCCAAGAAGACTGGCGGCCTTTCTTT
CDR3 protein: CASSQEDWRPFF

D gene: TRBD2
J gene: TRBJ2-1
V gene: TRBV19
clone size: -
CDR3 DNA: TGTGCCAGTAGTATCCAGACTAGCGGAGTCAACAATGAGCAGTTCTTC
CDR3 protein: CASSIQTSGVNNEQFF

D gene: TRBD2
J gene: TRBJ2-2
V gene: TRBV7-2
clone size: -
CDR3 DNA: TGTGCCAGCAGCCCCATTGAGCTAGCGGGGGGGAGTCGGAGCGGGGAGCTGTTTTTT
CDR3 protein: CASSPIELAGGSRSGELFF

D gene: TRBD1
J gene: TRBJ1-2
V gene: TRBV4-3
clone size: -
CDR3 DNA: TGCGCCAGCAGCCAAGAGACGGGACAGGGGAACTCCTATGGCTACACCTTC
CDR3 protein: CASSQETGQGNSYGYTF

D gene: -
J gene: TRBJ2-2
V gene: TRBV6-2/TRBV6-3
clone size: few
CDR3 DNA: TGTGCCAGCAGTCCCCTAGCCGCCACCGGGGAGCTGTTTTTT
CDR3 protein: CASSPLAATGELFF

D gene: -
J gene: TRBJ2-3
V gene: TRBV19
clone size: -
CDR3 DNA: TGTGCCAGTGCACGACAGCCCACAGATACGCAGTATTTT
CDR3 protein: CASARQPTDTQYF

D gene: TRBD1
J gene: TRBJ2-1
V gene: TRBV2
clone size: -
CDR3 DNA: TGTGCCAGCAGCATGACAGGGTTCGATGAGCAGTTCTTC
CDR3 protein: CASSMTGFDEQFF

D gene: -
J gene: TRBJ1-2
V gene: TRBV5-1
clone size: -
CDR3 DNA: TGCGCCAGCAGCTTGGCCTCGGGGTATGGCTACACCTTC
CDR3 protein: CASSLASGYGYTF

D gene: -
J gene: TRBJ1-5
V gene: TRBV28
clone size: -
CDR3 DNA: TGTGCCAGCAGTAAACAGGGCTCGGGCAATCAGCCCCAGCATTTT
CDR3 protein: CASSKQGSGNQPQHF

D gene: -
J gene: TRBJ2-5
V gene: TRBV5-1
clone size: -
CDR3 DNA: TGCGCCAGCAGCTTGGGCTGGGAGCGCCAAGAGACCCAGTACTTC
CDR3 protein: CASSLGWERQETQYF

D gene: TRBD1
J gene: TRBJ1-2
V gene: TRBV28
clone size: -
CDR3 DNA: TGTGCCAGCAGTTTAGGGACAGGGCAGAGAGGCTACACCTTC
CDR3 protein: CASSLGTGQRGYTF

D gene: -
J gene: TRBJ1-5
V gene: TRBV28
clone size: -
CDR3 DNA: TGTGCCAGCAGTTCCCCGGCGGCGGCCAACCCCAATCAGCCCCAGCATTTT
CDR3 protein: CASSSPAAANPNQPQHF

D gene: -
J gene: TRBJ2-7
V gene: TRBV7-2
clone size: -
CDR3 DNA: TGTGCCAGCAGCTTAGCGCCGGGTGGCACGTTCGCGCAGTACTTC
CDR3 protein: CASSLAPGGTFAQYF

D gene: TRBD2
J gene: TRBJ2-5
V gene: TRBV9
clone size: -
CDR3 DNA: TGTGCCAGCAGCGTAGGGGCTAGCGGGAGATCCGAGACCCAGTACTTC
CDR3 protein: CASSVGASGRSETQYF

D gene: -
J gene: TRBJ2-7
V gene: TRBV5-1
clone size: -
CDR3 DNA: TGCGCCAGCAGCTTTGGGGCGGGGTTCTCCTACGAGCAGTACTTC
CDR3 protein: CASSFGAGFSYEQYF